The present entry profiles one T cell receptor beta chain with its context. These data come from a study of blood T cell repertoires in COVID-19. Study summary: There were acute and convalescent COVID-19 samples, and they came from the United States, Italy and Spain. From T cells, B-cell-depleted T cells, or PBMCs came the material, which was cDNA or gDNA.

Trimming removed 7 bases from V and 3 bases from J, with 12 bases in between. The germline CDR1 and CDR2 sequences are MNHEY and SVGAGI. The CDR3 has 14 amino acids. Per the original methods: How many nucleated cells were present was estimated from reference gene primer amplification. Method: immunoSEQ multiplex PCR; TCRdb's copy keeps in-frame clones and lacks some. From that table come the V and J calls and clone size; the DNA was used to work out D and trimming. The sample records more than 85,000 clones, about 79% being singletons. The chain links TRBV6-5 to TRBJ2-2; D gene ambiguous. The clonotype originates from a man aged 55-75 years with acute or convalescent COVID-19. The specimen sequenced was peripheral blood. The CDR3 loop reads CASTRTSYTGELFF. CDR3 nucleotide sequence: TGTGCCAGCACAAGAACAAGTTACACCGGGGAGCTGTTTTTT.